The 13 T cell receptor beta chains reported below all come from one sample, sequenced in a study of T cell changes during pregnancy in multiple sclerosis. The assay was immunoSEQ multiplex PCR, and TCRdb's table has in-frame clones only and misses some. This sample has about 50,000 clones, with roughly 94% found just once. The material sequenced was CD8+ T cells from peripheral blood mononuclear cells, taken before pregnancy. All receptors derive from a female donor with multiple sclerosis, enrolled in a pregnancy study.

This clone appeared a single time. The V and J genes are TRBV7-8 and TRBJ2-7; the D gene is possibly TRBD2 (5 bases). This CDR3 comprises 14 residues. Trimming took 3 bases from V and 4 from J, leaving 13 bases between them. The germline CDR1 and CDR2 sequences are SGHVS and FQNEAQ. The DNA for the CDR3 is TGTGCCAGCAGCTTCAACCGGGGAACATACGAGCAGTACTTC. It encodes CASSFNRGTYEQYF.

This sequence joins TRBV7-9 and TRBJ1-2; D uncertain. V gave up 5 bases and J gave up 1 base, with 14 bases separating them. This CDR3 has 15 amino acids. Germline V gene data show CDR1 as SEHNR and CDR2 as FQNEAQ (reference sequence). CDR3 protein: CASSQTMGSNYGYTF. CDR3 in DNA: TGTGCCAGCAGCCAGACGATGGGGAGTAACTATGGCTACACCTTC.

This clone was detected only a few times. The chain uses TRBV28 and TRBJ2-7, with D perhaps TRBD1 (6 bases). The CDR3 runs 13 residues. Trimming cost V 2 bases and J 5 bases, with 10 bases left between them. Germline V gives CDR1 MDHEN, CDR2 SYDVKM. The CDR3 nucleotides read TGTGCCAGCAGTTTAAACAGGGTGAACGAGCAGTACTTC. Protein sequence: CASSLNRVNEQYF.

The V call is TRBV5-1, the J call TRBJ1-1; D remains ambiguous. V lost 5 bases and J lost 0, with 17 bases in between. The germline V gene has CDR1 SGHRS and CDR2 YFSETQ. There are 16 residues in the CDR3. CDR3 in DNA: TGCGCCAGCAGACCCCACGGGTCCAGTATGAACACTGAAGCTTTCTTT. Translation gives CASRPHGSSMNTEAFF.

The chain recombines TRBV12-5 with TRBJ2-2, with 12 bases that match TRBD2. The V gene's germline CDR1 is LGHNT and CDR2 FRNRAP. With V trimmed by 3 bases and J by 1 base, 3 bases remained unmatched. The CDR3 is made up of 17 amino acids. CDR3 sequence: CASGFRTSGVNTGELFF. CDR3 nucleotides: TGTGCTAGTGGTTTTAGGACTAGCGGGGTGAACACCGGGGAGCTGTTTTTT. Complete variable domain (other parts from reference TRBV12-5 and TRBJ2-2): DARVTQTPRHKVTEMGQEVTMRCQPILGHNTVFWYRQTMMQGLELLAYFRNRAPLDDSGMPKDRFSAEMPDATLATLKIQPSEPRDSAVYFCASGFRTSGVNTGELFFGEGSRLTVL.

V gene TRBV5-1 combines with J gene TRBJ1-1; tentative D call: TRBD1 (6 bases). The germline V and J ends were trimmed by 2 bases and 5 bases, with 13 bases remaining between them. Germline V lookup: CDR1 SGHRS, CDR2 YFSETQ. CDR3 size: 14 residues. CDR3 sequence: CASSFWAGETEAFF. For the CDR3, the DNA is TGCGCCAGCAGCTTTTGGGCAGGGGAGACTGAAGCTTTCTTT.

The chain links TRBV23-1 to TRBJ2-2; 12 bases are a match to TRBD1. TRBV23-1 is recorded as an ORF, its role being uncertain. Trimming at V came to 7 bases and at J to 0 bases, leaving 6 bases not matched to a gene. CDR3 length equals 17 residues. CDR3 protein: CASNRDRGPPNTGELFF. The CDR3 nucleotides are TGCGCCAGCAACCGGGACAGGGGGCCTCCGAACACCGGGGAGCTGTTTTTT.

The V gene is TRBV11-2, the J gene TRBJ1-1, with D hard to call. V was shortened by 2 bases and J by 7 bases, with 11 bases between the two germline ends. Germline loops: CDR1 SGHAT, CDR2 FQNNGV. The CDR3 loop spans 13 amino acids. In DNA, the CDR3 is TGTGCCAGCAGCTTAACTAAGGCGTATGAAGCTTTCTTT. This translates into CASSLTKAYEAFF. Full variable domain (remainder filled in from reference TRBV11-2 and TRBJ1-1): EAGVAQSPRYKIIEKRQSVAFWCNPISGHATLYWYQQILGQGPKLLIQFQNNGVVDDSQLPKDRFSAERLKGVDSTLKIQPAKLEDSAVYLCASSLTKAYEAFFGQGTRLTVV.

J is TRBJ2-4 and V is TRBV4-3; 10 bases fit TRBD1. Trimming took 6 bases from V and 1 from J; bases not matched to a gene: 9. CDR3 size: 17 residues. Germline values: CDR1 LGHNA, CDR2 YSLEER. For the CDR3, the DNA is TGCGCCAGCAGTCCACAGACAGGGGGCGCGGCCAAAAACATTCAGTACTTC. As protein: CASSPQTGGAAKNIQYF.

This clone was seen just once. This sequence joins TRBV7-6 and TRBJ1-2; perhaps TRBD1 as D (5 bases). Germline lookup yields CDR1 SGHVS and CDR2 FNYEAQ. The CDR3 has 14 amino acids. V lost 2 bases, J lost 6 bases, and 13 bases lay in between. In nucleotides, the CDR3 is TGTGCCAGCAGCTTACCAAGGGGTTGGGATGGCTACACCTTC. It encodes CASSLPRGWDGYTF.

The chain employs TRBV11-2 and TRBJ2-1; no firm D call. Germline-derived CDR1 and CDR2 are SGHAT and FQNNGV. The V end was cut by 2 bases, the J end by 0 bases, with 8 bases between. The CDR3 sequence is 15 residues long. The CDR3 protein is CASSLLGPSYNEQFF. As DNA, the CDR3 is TGTGCCAGCAGCTTACTAGGTCCCTCCTACAATGAGCAGTTCTTC.

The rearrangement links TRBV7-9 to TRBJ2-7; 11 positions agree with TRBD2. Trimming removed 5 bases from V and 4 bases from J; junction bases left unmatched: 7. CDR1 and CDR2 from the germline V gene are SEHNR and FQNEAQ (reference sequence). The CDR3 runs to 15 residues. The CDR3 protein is CASSVGTSGVYEQYF. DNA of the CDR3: TGTGCCAGCAGCGTCGGGACTAGCGGAGTTTACGAGCAGTACTTC.

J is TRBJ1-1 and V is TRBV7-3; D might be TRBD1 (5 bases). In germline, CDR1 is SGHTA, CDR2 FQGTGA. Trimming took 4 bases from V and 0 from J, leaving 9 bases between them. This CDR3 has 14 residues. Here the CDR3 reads CASSSTAMNTEAFF. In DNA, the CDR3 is TGTGCCAGCAGCTCGACAGCCATGAACACTGAAGCTTTCTTT.